The 31 T cell receptor beta chains reported below all come from one sample, sequenced in a study of blood T cell repertoires in COVID-19. Clones were read by immunoSEQ multiplex PCR, and TCRdb kept only the in-frame ones, dropping some. The sample carries 150,000 to 200,000 clones, 89% recorded once. Sequencing was done on a sample of PBMCs or T cells enriched from blood (not recorded which). The source of these receptors is a woman in her 40s with acute COVID-19.

The rearrangement links TRBV7-9 to TRBJ2-2, with a tentative D call TRBD2 (6 bases). CDR1 and CDR2 (germline): SEHNR, FQNEAQ (reference sequence). V shed 11 bases and J shed 0 bases, with 16 bases lying between them. The CDR3 has 15 amino acids. CDR3 residues: CAQSRGGANTGELFF. The CDR3, as DNA: TGTGCCCAGTCGAGGGGCGGGGCGAACACCGGGGAGCTGTTTTTT.

V is TRBV19 and J is TRBJ1-5; unclear D gene. Trimming removed 4 bases from V and 4 bases from J, with 14 bases in between. This CDR3 has 15 residues. The germline gives CDR1 LNHDA, CDR2 SQIVND (reference sequence). CDR3: CASSNRGVGNQPQHF. CDR3 DNA sequence: TGTGCCAGTAGTAACCGGGGAGTGGGGAATCAGCCCCAGCATTTT.

This chain links TRBV28 with TRBJ1-5; 8 nucleotides line up with TRBD1. V trimming: 5 bases; J trimming: 1 base; junction bases outside the gene matches: 7. This CDR3 region has 16 residues. Germline-derived CDR1 and CDR2 are MDHEN and SYDVKM. CDR3 amino acids: CASSLQTGVSNQPQHF. The CDR3 DNA reads TGTGCCAGCAGTCTCCAGACAGGGGTAAGCAATCAGCCCCAGCATTTT.

The gene calls are TRBV29-1 and TRBJ1-1; D uncertain. This CDR3 is 13 amino acids long. Germline V gene sequence: CDR1 SQVTM, CDR2 ANQGSEA. The germline V and J ends were trimmed by 8 bases and 2 bases, with 15 bases remaining between them. The CDR3 region has the DNA TGCAGCACCCTGGGAGGGAGCAACACTGAAGCTTTCTTT. It is translated as CSTLGGSNTEAFF.

The chain joins TRBV27 to TRBJ2-7, with D uncertain. CDR3 length: 14 amino acids. The germline CDR1 and CDR2 sequences are MNHEY and SMNVEV (reference sequence). V lost 0 bases to trimming and J lost 0 bases, with 6 bases between them. CDR3 amino acids: CASSLSTGSYEQYF. CDR3 nucleotides: TGTGCCAGCAGTTTATCAACGGGCTCCTACGAGCAGTACTTC.

Only one count was recorded for this clone. This chain connects TRBV27 to TRBJ1-2, with 7 bases matching TRBD1. CDR3 length: 13 amino acids. The germline V gene encodes CDR1 MNHEY and CDR2 SMNVEV (reference sequence). Trimming at V came to 4 bases and at J to 8 bases, leaving 7 bases not matched to a gene. This chain's CDR3 is CASSSHRGRGYTF. Here the CDR3 DNA reads TGTGCCAGCAGTTCTCACAGGGGCAGGGGCTACACCTTC.

CDR3 DNA sequence: TGTGCCATCAGTGGGACAGGAGTTGAAGCTTTCTTT. Its protein is CAISGTGVEAFF. The chain employs TRBV10-3 and TRBJ1-1, with 7 bases lining up with TRBD1. CDR1 is ENHRY and CDR2 is SYGVKD in the germline V gene. Trimming took 4 bases from V and 7 from J; bases not matched to a gene: 3. CDR3 length: 12 amino acids.

The V call is TRBV11-2, the J call TRBJ2-1; TRBD1 aligns across 12 bases. The CDR3 consists of 19 residues. Germline CDR1 reads SGHAT; CDR2 reads FQNNGV. V was clipped by 2 bases and J by 0 bases; unmatched bases: 8. DNA for the CDR3: TGTGCCAGCAGCTTAAGGGGGACAGGGGGCTACCGCTCCTACAATGAGCAGTTCTTC. Amino acids: CASSLRGTGGYRSYNEQFF.

The chain links TRBV6-5 to TRBJ2-1; D may be TRBD2 (6 bases). This CDR3 spans 15 amino acids. The V end was cut by 8 bases, the J end by 3 bases, with 17 bases between. Germline V gives CDR1 MNHEY, CDR2 SVGAGI. The CDR3 spells CASGQSGGVYNEQFF. The CDR3 DNA sequence: TGTGCCAGCGGCCAGTCCGGAGGGGTCTACAATGAGCAGTTCTTC.

This sequence joins TRBV4-2 and TRBJ2-7; 8 positions match TRBD2. The CDR3 has 17 amino acids. J lost 5 bases, V lost 1 base, and 13 bases had no gene match. Germline-derived CDR1 and CDR2 are LGHNA and YNFKEQ. CDR3 in amino acids: CASSQGGPGLVSNEQYF. CDR3 nucleotides: TGTGCCAGCAGCCAAGGGGGACCGGGACTAGTATCTAACGAGCAGTACTTC.

The rearrangement joins TRBV7-2 to TRBJ2-5; D might be TRBD2 (5 bases). V was shortened by 1 base and J by 9 bases, with 12 bases between the two germline ends. The CDR3 length is 13 residues. Germline V gives CDR1 SGHTA, CDR2 FQGNSA. The CDR3 sequence: CASSLVQMRAQYF. The CDR3 bases are TGTGCCAGCAGCTTAGTCCAGATGCGGGCCCAGTACTTC.

This chain's CDR3 is CASSVGETQYF. The CDR3, as DNA: TGCGCCAGCAGTGTCGGGGAGACCCAGTACTTC. This sequence joins TRBV10-2 and TRBJ2-5; no clear D gene. Trimming removed 4 bases from V and 5 bases from J, with 5 bases in between. The length of the CDR3 is 11 residues. The germline gives CDR1 WSHSY, CDR2 SAAADI.

The V call is TRBV5-1, the J call TRBJ2-7, with D possibly TRBD1 on 7 matching bases. CDR1 is SGHRS, CDR2 YFSETQ, per germline. With 6 bases removed from V and 1 base from J, the gap between germline ends came to 20 bases. There are 16 residues in the CDR3. CDR3 nucleotide sequence: TGCGCCAGCACCCAGGGGGACTTGACATTATCCTACGAGCAGTACTTC. Its protein is CASTQGDLTLSYEQYF. Full variable domain (missing parts from reference TRBV5-1 and TRBJ2-7): KAGVTQTPRYLIKTRGQQVTLSCSPISGHRSVSWYQQTPGQGLQFLFEYFSETQRNKGNFPGRFSGRQFSNSRSEMNVSTLELGDSALYLCASTQGDLTLSYEQYFGPGTRLTVT.

This chain links TRBV28 with TRBJ2-7; TRBD1 agrees at 8 bases. Germline assignment: CDR1 MDHEN and CDR2 SYDVKM. The CDR3 consists of 15 residues. The trim removed 5 bases at V and 0 bases at J, leaving 6 bases unmatched. The CDR3 DNA is TGTGCCAGCAGTGCGGACAGGGAGAGCTCCTACGAGCAGTACTTC. Its translation: CASSADRESSYEQYF.

This clone was seen only once. The V call is TRBV18, the J call TRBJ2-6, with 10 bases that match TRBD2. Trimming removed 0 bases from V and 1 base from J; junction bases left unmatched: 6. Germline values: CDR1 KGHSH, CDR2 LQKENI. The CDR3 has 19 amino acids. CDR3 sequence reads: CASSPPTLAGLSGANVLTF. In nucleotides, the CDR3 is TGTGCCAGCTCACCACCTACACTAGCGGGACTGTCTGGGGCCAACGTCCTGACTTTC.

The chain uses TRBV29-1 and TRBJ2-7; possible D gene TRBD1, 6 bases. The germline V gene has CDR1 SQVTM and CDR2 ANQGSEA. This CDR3 has 14 amino acids. V shed 6 bases and J shed 0 bases, with 15 bases lying between them. The CDR3 nucleotides are TGCAGCGTAAGGACAGTTTCTAGCTCCTACGAGCAGTACTTC. This translates into CSVRTVSSSYEQYF.

The chain couples TRBV6-8 to TRBJ2-7; 12 bases align to TRBD2. J gave up 6 bases and V 6 bases, and 9 bases lay outside the gene matches. Germline V gene sequence: CDR1 MNHGY, CDR2 SAAAGT. The CDR3 has 15 residues. The CDR3 DNA reads TGTGCCAGCAGCCACGGACTAGCGGGATATGGCGAGCAGTACTTC. Encoded protein: CASSHGLAGYGEQYF.

This chain joins TRBV4-1 and TRBJ1-4; 7 bases align to TRBD1. The CDR3 sequence is 16 residues long. Germline V CDR1 and CDR2: MGHRA, YSYEKL. With 2 bases clipped from V and 3 bases from J, the junction kept 6 bases outside the gene matches. DNA of the CDR3: TGCGCCAGCAGCCAAATTAACAGGGGTGCTAATGAAAAACTGTTTTTT. Amino acid sequence: CASSQINRGANEKLFF.

This sequence joins TRBV6-5 and TRBJ2-1; 8 nucleotides agree with TRBD2. CDR1 MNHEY and CDR2 SVGAGI come from the germline V gene. The CDR3 length is 15 residues. V lost 6 bases and J lost 8; bases outside the gene matches: 12. The CDR3 reads CASRGGLAGLDEQFF. Written as DNA, the CDR3 is TGTGCCAGCAGGGGCGGGCTAGCGGGTCTCGATGAGCAGTTCTTC.

The chain uses TRBV19 and TRBJ2-1; 7 bases map to TRBD2. The CDR3 sequence is 14 residues long. The germline gives CDR1 LNHDA, CDR2 SQIVND (reference sequence). The trim removed 10 bases at V and 0 bases at J, leaving 6 bases unmatched. Written as DNA, the CDR3 is TGTGCCACCCAGCGGGGCCTCTCCTACAATGAGCAGTTCTTC. Amino acids: CATQRGLSYNEQFF. The whole variable domain, filled in from reference TRBV19 and TRBJ2-1, reads DGGITQSPKYLFRKEGQNVTLSCEQNLNHDAMYWYRQDPGQGLRLIYYSQIVNDFQKGDIAEGYSVSREKKESFPLTVTSAQKNPTAFYLCATQRGLSYNEQFFGPGTRLTVL.

The chain joins TRBV5-5 to TRBJ2-3; TRBD2 aligns across 7 bases. V lost 1 base, J lost 1 base, and 0 bases stayed unmatched. Germline CDR1 reads SGHKS; CDR2 reads YYEKEE (reference sequence). This CDR3 spans 14 amino acids. CDR3 bases: TGTGCCAGCAGCTTGACTAGCGGCACAGATACGCAGTATTTT. Protein product: CASSLTSGTDTQYF.

The rearrangement uses TRBV10-1 and TRBJ2-6; a possible D gene is TRBD1 (5 bases). The V and J ends lost 7 bases and 0 bases respectively, with 10 bases between them. Looked up from germline, CDR1 is WNHNN and CDR2 is SYGVQD (reference sequence). This CDR3 has 15 residues. The CDR3 loop reads CASNPGSSGANVLTF. CDR3 nucleotide sequence: TGCGCCAGCAACCCAGGGTCCTCTGGGGCCAACGTCCTGACTTTC.

This chain connects TRBV10-1 to TRBJ2-5; 9 positions agree with TRBD1. With V trimmed by 8 bases and J by 5 bases, 12 bases remained unmatched. This CDR3 region has 15 residues. CDR1 is WNHNN and CDR2 is SYGVQD in the germline V gene (reference sequence). The CDR3 region has the DNA TGCGCCAGCGGATCCGGGACAGGGATCGTTGAGACCCAGTACTTC. This gives the protein CASGSGTGIVETQYF.

V and J are TRBV27 and TRBJ2-1; TRBD2 agrees at 9 bases. In germline, CDR1 is MNHEY, CDR2 SMNVEV (reference sequence). The CDR3 consists of 16 residues. The trim removed 3 bases at V and 6 bases at J, leaving 9 bases unmatched. The CDR3 sequence: CASSFRLAGRPNEQFF. In DNA, the CDR3 is TGTGCCAGCAGTTTTCGTCTAGCGGGAAGGCCCAATGAGCAGTTCTTC.

The rearrangement uses TRBV5-6 and TRBJ1-2, with 7 bases lining up with TRBD1. The CDR3 loop spans 13 amino acids. Germline CDR1 SGHDT, CDR2 YYEEEE. V lost 4 bases to trimming and J lost 8 bases; unmatched junction nucleotides: 8. CDR3 loop: CASSREQGLGYTF. The CDR3 DNA follows: TGTGCCAGCAGCAGAGAACAGGGGCTAGGCTACACCTTC.

The table lists this clone with a few counts. The chain recombines TRBV10-3 with TRBJ1-2; unclear D gene. The CDR3 totals 13 residues. V lost 3 bases, J lost 8 bases, and 13 bases lay in between. Germline CDR1 and CDR2: ENHRY and SYGVKD. CDR3 in DNA: TGTGCCATCAGTGACTCGGGAATCGAGGGCTACACCTTC. As protein: CAISDSGIEGYTF.

The chain has TRBV18 and TRBJ2-7; D might be TRBD1 (6 bases). Germline CDR1 and CDR2: KGHSH and LQKENI. CDR3 length equals 16 residues. The V gene lost 2 bases and the J gene lost 2 bases, with 16 bases spanning the gap. The CDR3 sequence is CASSPVHGTGTYEQYF. The CDR3 nucleotides are TGTGCCAGCTCACCAGTCCACGGTACAGGGACCTACGAGCAGTACTTC.

The gene calls are TRBV27 and TRBJ2-1, with D perhaps matching TRBD2 (5 bases). The CDR3 extends over 14 amino acids. V was cut by 8 bases and J by 0 bases, with 11 bases left in between. The V gene's germline CDR1 is MNHEY and CDR2 SMNVEV (reference sequence). CDR3 nucleotides: TGTGCCAGCGGGTGGGAGAGCTCCTACAATGAGCAGTTCTTC. This translates into CASGWESSYNEQFF.

The V gene is TRBV28, the J gene TRBJ1-2; weak D call: TRBD1 (5 bases). The V gene lost 3 bases and the J gene lost 4 bases, with 12 bases spanning the gap. CDR1 MDHEN and CDR2 SYDVKM come from the germline V gene. The CDR3 spans 14 residues. The CDR3 DNA reads as TGTGCCAGCAGTTTCCGGGGACTGAGCTATGGCTACACCTTC. It specifies CASSFRGLSYGYTF.

The genes are TRBV3-1 (or the pseudogene TRBV3-2) and TRBJ1-2, with TRBD1 identical over 7 bases. The V gene's germline CDR1 is LGHDT and CDR2 YNNKEL (reference sequence). The J segment lost 0 bases and the V segment lost 4 bases, leaving 11 bases of the junction unmatched. The CDR3 has 17 amino acids. The CDR3 here is CASSPVTTGAPNYGYTF. The CDR3 nucleotides are TGTGCCAGCAGCCCCGTGACCACAGGGGCCCCTAACTATGGCTACACCTTC.

V and J are TRBV9 and TRBJ2-3, with 7 bases fitting TRBD2. Germline-derived CDR1 and CDR2 are SGDLS and YYNGEE. Trimming removed 0 bases from V and 1 base from J; junction bases left unmatched: 8. The CDR3 length is 17 residues. The CDR3 here is CASSVDTSVLGTDTQYF. CDR3 DNA sequence: TGTGCCAGCAGCGTAGACACTAGCGTATTGGGCACAGATACGCAGTATTTT.